This TCR beta chain was documented in a study of cytomegalovirus exposure and HLA in healthy donors. Germline CDR1 MDHEN, CDR2 SYDVKM. The trim removed 4 bases at V and 0 bases at J, leaving 0 bases unmatched. This CDR3 spans 15 amino acids. The PCR used 60 Vbeta and 13 Jbeta primers. Data came from immunoSEQ multiplex PCR; TCRdb stores just in-frame clones and leaves some out. The sample includes some 140,000 clones, about 78% of them seen just once. Concerning this clone itself: Other DNA sequences from this sample encode an identical CDR3 as well.

The TCR originated in a man in his fifties or sixties in good health and CMV-seronegative. The chain has TRBV28 and TRBJ2-1; TRBD2 agrees at 10 bases. Sequencing was carried out using PBMCs. This CDR3 is CASSSSGSSYNEQFF. The CDR3 DNA reads TGTGCCAGCAGTTCTAGCGGGAGCTCCTACAATGAGCAGTTCTTC.